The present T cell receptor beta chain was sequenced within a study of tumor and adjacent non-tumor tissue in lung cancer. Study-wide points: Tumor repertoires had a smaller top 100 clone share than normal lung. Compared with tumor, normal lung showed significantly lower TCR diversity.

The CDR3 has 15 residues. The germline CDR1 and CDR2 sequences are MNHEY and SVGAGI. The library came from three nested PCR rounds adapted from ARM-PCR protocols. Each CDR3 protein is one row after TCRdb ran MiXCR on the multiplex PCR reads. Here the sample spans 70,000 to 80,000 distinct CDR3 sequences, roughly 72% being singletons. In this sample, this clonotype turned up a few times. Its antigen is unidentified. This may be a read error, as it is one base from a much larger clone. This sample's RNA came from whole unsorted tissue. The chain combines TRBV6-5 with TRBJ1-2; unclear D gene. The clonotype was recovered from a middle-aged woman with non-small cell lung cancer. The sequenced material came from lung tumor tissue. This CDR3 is CVSSYTPWGSGGYTF. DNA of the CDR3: TGTGTCAGCAGTTACACCCCCTGGGGTTCCGGTGGCTACACCTTC.